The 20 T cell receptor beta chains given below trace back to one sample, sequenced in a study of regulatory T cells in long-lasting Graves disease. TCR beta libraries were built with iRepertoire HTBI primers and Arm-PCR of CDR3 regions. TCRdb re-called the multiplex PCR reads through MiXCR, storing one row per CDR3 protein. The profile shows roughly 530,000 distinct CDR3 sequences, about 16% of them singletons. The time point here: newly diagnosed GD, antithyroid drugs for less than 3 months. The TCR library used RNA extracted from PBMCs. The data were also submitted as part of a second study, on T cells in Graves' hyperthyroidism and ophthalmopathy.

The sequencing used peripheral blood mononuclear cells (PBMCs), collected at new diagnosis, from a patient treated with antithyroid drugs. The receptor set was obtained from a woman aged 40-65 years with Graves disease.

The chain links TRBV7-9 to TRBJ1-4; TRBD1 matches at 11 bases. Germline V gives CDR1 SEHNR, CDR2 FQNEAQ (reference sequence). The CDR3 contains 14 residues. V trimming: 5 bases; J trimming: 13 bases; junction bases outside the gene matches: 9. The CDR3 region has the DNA TGTGCCAGCAGCCCGAGGACAGGGGGCTTGAGACTGTTTTTT. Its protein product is CASSPRTGGLRLFF.

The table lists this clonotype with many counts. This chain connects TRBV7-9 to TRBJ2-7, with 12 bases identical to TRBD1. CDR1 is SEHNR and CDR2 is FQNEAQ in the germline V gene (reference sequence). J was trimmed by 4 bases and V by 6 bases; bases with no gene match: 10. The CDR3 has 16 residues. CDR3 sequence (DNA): TGTGCCAGCAGTTCCACACCGGGACAGGGGGCATACGAGCAGTACTTC. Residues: CASSSTPGQGAYEQYF.

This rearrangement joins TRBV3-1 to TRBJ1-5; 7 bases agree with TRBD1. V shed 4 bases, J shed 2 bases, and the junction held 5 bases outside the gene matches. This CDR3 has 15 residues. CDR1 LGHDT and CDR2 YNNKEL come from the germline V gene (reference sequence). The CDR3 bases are TGTGCCAGCAGCCCCCGACAGGGTCGCAATCAGCCCCAGCATTTT. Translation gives CASSPRQGRNQPQHF. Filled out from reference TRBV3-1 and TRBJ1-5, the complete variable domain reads DTAVSQTPKYLVTQMGNDKSIKCEQNLGHDTMYWYKQDSKKFLKIMFSYNNKELIINETVPNRFSPKSPDKAHLNLHINSLELGDSAVYFCASSPRQGRNQPQHFGDGTRLSIL.

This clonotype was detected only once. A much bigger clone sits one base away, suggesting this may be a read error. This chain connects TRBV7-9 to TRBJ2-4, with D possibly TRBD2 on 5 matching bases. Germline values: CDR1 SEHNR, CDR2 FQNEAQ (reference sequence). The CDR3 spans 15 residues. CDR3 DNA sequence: TGTGCCAGCAGCTTAGCCTCTGAACCTCGGGGTACGCGGTATTTT. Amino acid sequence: CASSLASEPRGTRYF.

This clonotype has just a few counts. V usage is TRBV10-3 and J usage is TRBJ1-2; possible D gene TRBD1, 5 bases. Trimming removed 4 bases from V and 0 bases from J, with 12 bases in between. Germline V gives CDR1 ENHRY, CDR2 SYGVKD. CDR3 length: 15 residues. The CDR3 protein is CAISAGGLANYGYTF. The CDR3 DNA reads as TGTGCCATCAGTGCGGGGGGGTTAGCTAACTATGGCTACACCTTC.

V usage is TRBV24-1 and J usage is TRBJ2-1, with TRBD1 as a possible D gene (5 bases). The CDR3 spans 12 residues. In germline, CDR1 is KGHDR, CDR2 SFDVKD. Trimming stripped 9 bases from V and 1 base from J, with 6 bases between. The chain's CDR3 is CATSGSYNEQFF. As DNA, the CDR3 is TGTGCCACCTCAGGGTCCTACAATGAGCAGTTCTTC.

The CDR3 bases are TGCGCCAGCAGCCAACCCAGGGACAGGGCGACTGAAGCTTTCTTT. As protein: CASSQPRDRATEAFF. The chain couples TRBV4-1 to TRBJ1-1; 9 nucleotides align to TRBD1. The CDR3 consists of 15 residues. The germline V gene has CDR1 MGHRA and CDR2 YSYEKL. The trim removed 2 bases at V and 5 bases at J, leaving 6 bases unmatched.

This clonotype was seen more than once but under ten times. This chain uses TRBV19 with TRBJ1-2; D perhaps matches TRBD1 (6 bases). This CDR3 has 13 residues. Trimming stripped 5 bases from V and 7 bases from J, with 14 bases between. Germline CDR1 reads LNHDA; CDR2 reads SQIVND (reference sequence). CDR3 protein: CASSRRGTFGYTF. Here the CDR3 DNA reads TGTGCCAGTAGTCGCAGGGGAACGTTTGGCTACACCTTC.

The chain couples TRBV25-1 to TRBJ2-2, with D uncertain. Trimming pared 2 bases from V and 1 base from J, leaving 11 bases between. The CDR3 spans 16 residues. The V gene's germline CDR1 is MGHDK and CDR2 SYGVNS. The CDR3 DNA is TGTGCCAGCAGTGAAGTTACGGGCAAGAACACCGGGGAGCTGTTTTTT. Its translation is CASSEVTGKNTGELFF.

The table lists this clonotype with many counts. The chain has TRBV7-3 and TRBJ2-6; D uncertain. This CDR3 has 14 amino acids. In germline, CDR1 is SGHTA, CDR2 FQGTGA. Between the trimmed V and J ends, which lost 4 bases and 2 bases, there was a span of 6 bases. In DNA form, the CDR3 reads TGTGCCAGCAGCTCTAATGCTGGGGCCAACGTCCTGACTTTC. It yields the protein CASSSNAGANVLTF. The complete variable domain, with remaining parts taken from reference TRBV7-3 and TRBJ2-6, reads GAGVSQTPSNKVTEKGKYVELRCDPISGHTALYWYRQSLGQGPEFLIYFQGTGAADDSGLPNDRFFAVRPEGSVSTLKIQRTERGDSAVYLCASSSNAGANVLTFGAGSRLTVL.

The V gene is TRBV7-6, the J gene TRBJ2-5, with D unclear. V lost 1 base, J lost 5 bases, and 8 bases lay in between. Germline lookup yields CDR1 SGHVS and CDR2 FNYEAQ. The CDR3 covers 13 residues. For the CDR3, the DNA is TGTGCCAGCAGCTTAGGGGCCGCTGAGACCCAGTACTTC. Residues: CASSLGAAETQYF.

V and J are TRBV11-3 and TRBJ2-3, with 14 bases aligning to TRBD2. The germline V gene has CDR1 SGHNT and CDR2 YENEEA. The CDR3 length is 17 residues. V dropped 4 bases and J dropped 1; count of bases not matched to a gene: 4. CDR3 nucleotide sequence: TGTGCCAGCAGCTCGTGGACTAGCGGGGGGCGCACAGATACGCAGTATTTT. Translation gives CASSSWTSGGRTDTQYF.

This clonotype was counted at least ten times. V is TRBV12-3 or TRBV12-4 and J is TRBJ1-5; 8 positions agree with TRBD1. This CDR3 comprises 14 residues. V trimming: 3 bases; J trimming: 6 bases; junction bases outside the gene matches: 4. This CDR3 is CASSFPGGGQPQHF. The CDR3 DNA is TGTGCCAGCAGTTTCCCAGGGGGCGGTCAGCCCCAGCATTTT.

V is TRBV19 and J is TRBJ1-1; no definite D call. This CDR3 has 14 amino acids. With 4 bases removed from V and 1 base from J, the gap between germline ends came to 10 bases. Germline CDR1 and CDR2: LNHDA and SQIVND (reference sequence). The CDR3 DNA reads TGTGCCAGTAGTACCATGCCGGGGAACACTGAAGCTTTCTTT. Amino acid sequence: CASSTMPGNTEAFF.

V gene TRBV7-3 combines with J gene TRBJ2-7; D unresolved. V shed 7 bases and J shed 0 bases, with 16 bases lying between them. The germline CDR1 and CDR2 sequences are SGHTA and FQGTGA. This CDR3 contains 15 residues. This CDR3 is CASTSGSAHSYEQYF. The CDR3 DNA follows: TGTGCCAGCACCTCGGGTTCAGCCCACTCCTACGAGCAGTACTTC.

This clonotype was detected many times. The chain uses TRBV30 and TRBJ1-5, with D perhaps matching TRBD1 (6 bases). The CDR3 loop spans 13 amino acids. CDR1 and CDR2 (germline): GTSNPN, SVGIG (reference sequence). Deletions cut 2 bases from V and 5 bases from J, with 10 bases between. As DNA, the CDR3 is TGTGCCTGGAGTACAGGGTTAGATCAGCCCCAGCATTTT. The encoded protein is CAWSTGLDQPQHF.

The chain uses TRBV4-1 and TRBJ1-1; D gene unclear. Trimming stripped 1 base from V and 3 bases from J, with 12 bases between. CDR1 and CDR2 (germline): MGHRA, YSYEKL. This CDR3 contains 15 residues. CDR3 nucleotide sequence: TGCGCCAGCAGCCAAGTCACGGGTAGGTACACTGAAGCTTTCTTT. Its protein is CASSQVTGRYTEAFF.

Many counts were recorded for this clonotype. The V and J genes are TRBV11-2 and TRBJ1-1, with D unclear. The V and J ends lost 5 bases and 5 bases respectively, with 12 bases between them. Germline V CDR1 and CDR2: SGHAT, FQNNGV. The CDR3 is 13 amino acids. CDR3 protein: CASSTDSGTEAFF. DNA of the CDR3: TGTGCCAGCAGCACAGATTCGGGGACTGAAGCTTTCTTT.

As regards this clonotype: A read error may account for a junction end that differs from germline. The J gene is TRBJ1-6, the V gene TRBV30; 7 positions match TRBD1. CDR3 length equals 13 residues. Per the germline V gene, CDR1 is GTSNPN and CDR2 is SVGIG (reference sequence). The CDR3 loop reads CAWTDRKNSPLRF. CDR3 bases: TGTGCCTGGACGGACAGGAAGAATTCACCCCTCCGCTTT. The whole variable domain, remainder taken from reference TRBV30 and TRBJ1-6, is SQTIHQWPATLVQPVGSPLSLECTVEGTSNPNLYWYRQAAGRGLQLLFYSVGIGQISSEVPQNLSASRPQDRQFILSSKKLLLSDSGFYLCAWTDRKNSPLRFGNGTRLTVT.

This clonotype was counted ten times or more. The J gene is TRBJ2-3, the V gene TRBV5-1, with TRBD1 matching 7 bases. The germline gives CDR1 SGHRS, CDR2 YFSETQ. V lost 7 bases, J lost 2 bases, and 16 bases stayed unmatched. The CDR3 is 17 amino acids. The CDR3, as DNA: TGCGCCAGCTCAACAGGGACAGACAGGGCACTCACAGATACGCAGTATTTT. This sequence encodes CASSTGTDRALTDTQYF.